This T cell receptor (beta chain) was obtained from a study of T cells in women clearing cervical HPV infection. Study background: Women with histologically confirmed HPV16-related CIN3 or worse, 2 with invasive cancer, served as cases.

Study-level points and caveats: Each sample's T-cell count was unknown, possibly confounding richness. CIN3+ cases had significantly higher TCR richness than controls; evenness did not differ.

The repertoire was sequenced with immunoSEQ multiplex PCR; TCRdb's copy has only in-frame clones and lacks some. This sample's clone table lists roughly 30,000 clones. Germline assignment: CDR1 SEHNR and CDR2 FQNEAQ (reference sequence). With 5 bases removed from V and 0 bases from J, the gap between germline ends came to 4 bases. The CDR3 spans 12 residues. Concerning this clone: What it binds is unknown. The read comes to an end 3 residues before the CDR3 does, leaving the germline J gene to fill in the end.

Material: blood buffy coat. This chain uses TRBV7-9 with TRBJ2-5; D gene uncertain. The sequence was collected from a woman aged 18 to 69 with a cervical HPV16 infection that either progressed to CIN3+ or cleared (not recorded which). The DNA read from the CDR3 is TGTGCCAGCAGCCGGTACCAAGAGACC. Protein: CASSRYQET. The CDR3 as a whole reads CASSRYQETQYF.